The 20 T cell receptor beta chains reported below all come from one sample, sequenced in a study of T cells in Graves' hyperthyroidism and ophthalmopathy. What was amplified from RNA transcripts were TCR beta CDR3 regions. Researchers ran a first-round RT-PCR on the TCR CDR3 using the HTBI primer set. TCRdb processed the multiplex PCR reads anew with MiXCR; each CDR3 protein has one entry. This sample has about 52,000 distinct CDR3 sequences, with over 40% found just once. Source material: blood. These receptors were collected from a woman aged 45 to 65 with Graves' ophthalmopathy.

The chain employs TRBV10-3 and TRBJ2-1, with 14 positions matching TRBD2. CDR3 size: 15 residues. CDR1 is ENHRY and CDR2 is SYGVKD in the germline V gene. Losses at the gene ends were 4 bases for V and 7 bases for J; bases not matched to a gene: 3. This CDR3 is CAISGTSGRKNEQFF. As DNA, the CDR3 is TGTGCCATCAGTGGGACTAGCGGGAGGAAAAATGAGCAGTTCTTC.

For this clonotype: Compared with germline, one end of the junction differs, possibly owing to a read error. The chain links TRBV12-3 or TRBV12-4 to TRBJ1-2; D not resolved. The length of the CDR3 is 11 residues. The CDR3 DNA follows: TGTGCCAGCAGCGTGGCACGGGCATACTCATTC. It is translated as CASSVARAYSF.

In this sample, this clonotype turned up once. The chain uses TRBV19 and TRBJ2-5; 7 bases are a match to TRBD2. V dropped 9 bases and J dropped 5; count of bases not matched to a gene: 9. Germline values: CDR1 LNHDA, CDR2 SQIVND (reference sequence). This CDR3 is built from 13 residues. The CDR3 coding sequence is TGTGCCAGCCGATCAGCGGGGAGGGAGACCCAGTACTTC. Protein: CASRSAGRETQYF.

The chain couples TRBV19 to TRBJ1-3; D gene ambiguous. Germline V CDR1 and CDR2: LNHDA, SQIVND (reference sequence). Trimming removed 6 bases at V and 7 bases at J, with 13 bases between. The CDR3 spans 13 residues. CDR3 bases: TGTGCCAGTAGGGCGGATCGGATGAACACCATATATTTT. Amino acid sequence: CASRADRMNTIYF.

This clonotype has just a few counts. V and J are TRBV18 and TRBJ2-3; 7 nucleotides line up with TRBD1. The junction had 0 bases not matched to a gene; V was cut back by 2 bases and J by 4 bases. Per the germline V gene, CDR1 is KGHSH and CDR2 is LQKENI. This CDR3 is 13 amino acids long. The CDR3 region has the DNA TGTGCCAGCTCACCAGACAGGGCAGATACGCAGTATTTT. This codes for CASSPDRADTQYF.

This clonotype was seen ten or more times. The V gene is TRBV7-8, the J gene TRBJ2-1, with D perhaps matching TRBD2 (5 bases). CDR1 and CDR2 from the germline V gene are SGHVS and FQNEAQ. This CDR3 region has 16 residues. Trimming cost V 0 bases and J 2 bases, with 11 bases left between them. CDR3 nucleotides: TGTGCCAGCAGCTTAGCACGTTTGCGGGCCTACAATGAGCAGTTCTTC. It is translated as CASSLARLRAYNEQFF.

This clonotype came up many times. The chain carries TRBV4-2 and TRBJ1-4; perhaps TRBD1 as D (6 bases). The CDR3 runs to 13 residues. The V gene's germline CDR1 is LGHNA and CDR2 YNFKEQ. Trimming took 4 bases from V and 8 from J, leaving 11 bases between them. The CDR3 region is CASSRARGEKLFF. As DNA, the CDR3 is TGTGCCAGCAGCCGTGCTAGGGGGGAAAAACTGTTTTTT.

This chain connects TRBV7-2 to TRBJ2-7; the match to TRBD2 covers 13 bases. This CDR3 is 15 amino acids long. V was pared by 5 bases and J by 5 bases, with 6 bases of the junction left unmatched. From germline, CDR1 is SGHTA and CDR2 FQGNSA. The CDR3, as DNA: TGTGCCAGCAGCCTCGGACTAGCGGGAGTACACGAGCAGTACTTC. This gives the protein CASSLGLAGVHEQYF.

The sample holds many counts of this clonotype. The rearrangement uses TRBV20-1 and TRBJ2-7, with no clear D. Germline V CDR1 and CDR2: DFQATT, SNEGSKA (reference sequence). The CDR3 spans 14 residues. V gave up 5 bases and J gave up 6 bases, with 20 bases separating them. The CDR3 nucleotides read TGCAGTGCTTTTTCACCCGGGCCCACGGGCGAGCAGTACTTC. Translation: CSAFSPGPTGEQYF.

A word on this clonotype: This likely comes from a read error, as the CDR3 has no conserved phenylalanine or tryptophan at its end. The rearrangement links TRBV10-3 to TRBJ2-7, with TRBD2 as a possible D gene (5 bases). Germline lookup yields CDR1 ENHRY and CDR2 SYGVKD. The CDR3 is 15 amino acids. Trimming cost V 0 bases and J 6 bases, with 15 bases left between them. The CDR3 reads CAISESGQGSCEQYL. In DNA, the CDR3 is TGTGCCATCAGTGAGTCGGGTCAAGGGAGTTGCGAGCAGTACCTC.

This clonotype was seen many times. V and J are TRBV9 and TRBJ2-5; 9 nucleotides agree with TRBD2. Germline V gives CDR1 SGDLS, CDR2 YYNGEE. V lost 0 bases to trimming and J lost 5 bases; unmatched junction nucleotides: 20. This CDR3 has 20 residues. The CDR3 bases are TGTGCCAGCAGCGTAGCTAGGGTAGCGGGGGACCTGGGATGGTGGGAGACCCAGTACTTC. The encoded protein is CASSVARVAGDLGWWETQYF.

A word on this clonotype: Likely a read error: the CDR3 ends without its conserved phenylalanine or tryptophan. The DNA is left out, because the CDR3 cannot be placed on it with certainty; the CDR3 is given as TCRdb lists it. The chain joins TRBV19 to TRBJ2-6; the tabulated D call, TRBD2, remains unverified against the DNA. From germline, CDR1 is LNHDA and CDR2 SQIVND (reference sequence). The CDR3 totals 21 residues, both ends included. The CDR3 spells CASSMLAGGPRPSYGANVRTV.

This chain uses TRBV10-2 with TRBJ1-4; TRBD1 is a possible D gene (5 bases). V gave up 2 bases and J gave up 10 bases, with 11 bases separating them. The CDR3 spans 13 residues. Germline V gene data show CDR1 as WSHSY and CDR2 as SAAADI. The CDR3 bases are TGCGCCAGCAGTGAGCTTAGGGGCGGAAAACTGTTTTTT. It translates to CASSELRGGKLFF.

The genes are TRBV7-9 and TRBJ2-1; D possibly corresponds to TRBD2 (7 bases). Germline values: CDR1 SEHNR, CDR2 FQNEAQ (reference sequence). Trimming stripped 1 base from V and 12 bases from J, with 19 bases between. This CDR3 is 15 amino acids long. CDR3 region: CASSLGGGSTDTQFF. The CDR3 DNA reads TGTGCCAGCAGCTTAGGCGGGGGCTCCACAGATACGCAGTTCTTC.

The V and J genes are TRBV2 and TRBJ1-2; weak D call: TRBD1 (5 bases). The germline V gene has CDR1 SNHLY and CDR2 FYNNEI. The CDR3 is 13 residues long. V dropped 3 bases and J dropped 5 bases, with 10 bases sitting between them. The CDR3 reads CASSEQAGYGYTF. CDR3 DNA sequence: TGTGCCAGCAGTGAGCAGGCAGGGTATGGCTACACCTTC.

About this clonotype: Because the CDR3's place on the DNA is in doubt, the DNA is left out and the CDR3 is given as listed by TCRdb. The rearrangement uses TRBV20-1 and TRBJ1-4. 14 amino acids form the CDR3, both terminal residues included. Germline CDR1 is DFQATT and CDR2 is SNEGSKA (reference sequence). The CDR3 loop reads CSARVKQYFEKLFF.

The chain carries TRBV7-6 and TRBJ2-7; D might be TRBD1 or TRBD2, each matching 5 bases. Looked up from germline, CDR1 is SGHVS and CDR2 is FNYEAQ. This CDR3 contains 13 residues. V lost 5 bases to trimming and J lost 3 bases, with 11 bases between them. The CDR3 coding sequence is TGTGCCAGCAGCCCGGGACCAAACTACGAGCAGTACTTC. Protein sequence: CASSPGPNYEQYF.

This clonotype was counted ten times or more. A much larger clone sits a single nucleotide away, making a read error possible. The chain recombines TRBV20-1 with TRBJ2-7, with 13 bases aligning to TRBD2. Germline V gene lookup returns CDR1 DFQATT and CDR2 SNEGSKA (reference sequence). The junction had 8 bases not matched to a gene; V was cut back by 6 bases and J by 6 bases. This CDR3 spans 14 amino acids. The CDR3 region is CSAKGLAGAPEQYF. The CDR3 region has the DNA TGCAGTGCGAAAGGACTAGCGGGAGCCCCCGAGCAGTACTTC.

This clonotype was observed a few times. The chain joins TRBV27 to TRBJ2-3; D is tentatively TRBD1 or TRBD2 (5 bases each). CDR3 length: 14 amino acids. Germline-derived CDR1 and CDR2 are MNHEY and SMNVEV (reference sequence). With 3 bases removed from V and 6 bases from J, the gap between germline ends came to 13 bases. CDR3 in amino acids: CASSFNRRLDTQYF. The CDR3, as DNA: TGTGCCAGCAGTTTTAACAGGAGGTTGGATACGCAGTATTTT.

This clonotype showed up many times. This chain uses TRBV4-1 with TRBJ2-5; D is uncertain. Trimming pared 4 bases from V and 5 bases from J, leaving 11 bases between. Germline CDR1 is MGHRA and CDR2 is YSYEKL. The CDR3 is made up of 13 amino acids. The DNA of the CDR3 is TGCGCCAGCAGCCCCGGGCCGTCCGAGACCCAGTACTTC. Amino acid sequence: CASSPGPSETQYF.